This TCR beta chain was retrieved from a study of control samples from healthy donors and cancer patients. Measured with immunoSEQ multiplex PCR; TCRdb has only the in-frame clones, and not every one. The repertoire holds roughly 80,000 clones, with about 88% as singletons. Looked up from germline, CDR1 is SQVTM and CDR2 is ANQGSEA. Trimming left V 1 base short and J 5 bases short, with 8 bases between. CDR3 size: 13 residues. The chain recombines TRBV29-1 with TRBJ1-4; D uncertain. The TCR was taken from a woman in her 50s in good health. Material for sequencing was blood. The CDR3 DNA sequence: TGCAGCGTTGAAGGGGAAAGGAATGAAAAACTGTTTTTT. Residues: CSVEGERNEKLFF.